These T cell receptor beta chains were read from a single sample in a study of metastatic and nonmetastatic thyroid tumors. From the PCR reads, TCRdb re-called clones with MiXCR. Of under 35,000 clones listed, 25% were seen once; the top ten hold 9.2%. The sequenced sample consisted of blood. These receptors all stem from a female donor with papillary thyroid cancer or a benign thyroid nodule (not recorded which). Some clones in this sample may be carry-over from other donors' samples. Each CDR3 is given with its conserved first and last residue. A D gene is named only where the DNA matches it firmly. Clone size appears in some rows only: once, few, many, or a class for an expanded clone.

size | D | J | V | CDR3 | DNA
many | TRBD1 | TRBJ1-1 | TRBV30 | CAWSKGGWTEAFF | TGTGCCTGGAGTAAAGGGGGCTGGACTGAAGCTTTCTTT
many | TRBD2 | TRBJ2-7 | TRBV30 | CAWRLAGAYEQYF | TGTGCCTGGAGATTAGCGGGAGCCTACGAGCAGTACTTC
many | . | TRBJ1-4 | TRBV3-1 | CASSQGQGGLFF | TGTGCCAGCAGCCAAGGTCAGGGTGGACTGTTTTTT
. | . | TRBJ1-2 | TRBV7-9 | CASSLNSGEGYGYTF | TGTGCCAGCAGCCTCAACAGTGGCGAAGGCTATGGCTACACCTTC
. | TRBD1 | TRBJ1-6 | TRBV4-2 | CASSRQDRGNSPLHF | TGTGCCAGCAGCCGCCAGGACAGGGGGAATTCACCCCTCCACTTT
many | . | TRBJ2-5 | TRBV15 | CATSRDTPGKRETQYF | TGTGCCACCAGCAGAGATACCCCAGGAAAGAGAGAGACCCAGTACTTC
many | . | TRBJ2-3 | TRBV5-1 | CASSLGGRTDTQYF | TGCGCCAGCAGCTTGGGGGGCCGCACAGATACGCAGTATTTT
. | . | TRBJ2-1 | TRBV14 | CASSLGRSSYNEQFF | TGTGCCAGTAGCCTTGGGAGGAGCTCCTACAATGAGCAGTTCTTC
. | TRBD1 | TRBJ1-2 | TRBV6-1 | CASGGQFYGYTF | TGTGCCAGCGGGGGACAGTTTTATGGCTACACCTTC
many | TRBD1 | TRBJ2-7 | TRBV28 | CASTDSTGSSYEQYF | TGTGCCAGCACCGACTCGACAGGGAGTTCCTACGAGCAGTACTTC
many | . | TRBJ1-1 | TRBV9 | CASSLQGNTEAFF | TGTGCCAGCAGCTTACAGGGGAACACTGAAGCTTTCTTT